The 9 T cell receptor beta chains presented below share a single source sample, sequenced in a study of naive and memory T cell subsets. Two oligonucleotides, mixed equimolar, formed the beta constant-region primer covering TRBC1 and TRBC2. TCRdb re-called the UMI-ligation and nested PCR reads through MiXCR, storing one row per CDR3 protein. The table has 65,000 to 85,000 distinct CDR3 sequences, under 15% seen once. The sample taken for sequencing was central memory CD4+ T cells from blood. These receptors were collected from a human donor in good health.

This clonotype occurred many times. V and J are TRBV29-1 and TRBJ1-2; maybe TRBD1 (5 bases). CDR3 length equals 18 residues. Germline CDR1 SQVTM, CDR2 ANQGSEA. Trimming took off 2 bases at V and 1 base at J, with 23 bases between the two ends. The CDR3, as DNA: TGCAGCGTTGAATCACAGGACACCCACCGACCCCTTAACTATGGCTACACCTTC. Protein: CSVESQDTHRPLNYGYTF.

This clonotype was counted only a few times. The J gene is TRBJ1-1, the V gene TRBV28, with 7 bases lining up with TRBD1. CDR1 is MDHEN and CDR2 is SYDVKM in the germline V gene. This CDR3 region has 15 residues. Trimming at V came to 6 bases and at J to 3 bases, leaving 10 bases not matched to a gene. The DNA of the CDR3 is TGTGCCAGCAGCCCAGTGGACAGGTTCTACACTGAAGCTTTCTTT. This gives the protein CASSPVDRFYTEAFF.

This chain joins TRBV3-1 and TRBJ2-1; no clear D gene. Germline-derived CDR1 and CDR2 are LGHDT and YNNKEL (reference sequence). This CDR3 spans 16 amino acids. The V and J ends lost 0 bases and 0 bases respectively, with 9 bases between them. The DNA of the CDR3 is TGTGCCAGCAGCCAAGAGGGCACCTACTCCTACAATGAGCAGTTCTTC. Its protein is CASSQEGTYSYNEQFF.

CDR3 sequence (DNA): TGTGCCAGCAGTCACAGGACCACTTACAATGAGCAGTTCTTC. Protein product: CASSHRTTYNEQFF. This chain uses TRBV6-2 or TRBV6-3 with TRBJ2-1; D may be TRBD1 (5 bases). This CDR3 region has 14 residues. Germline V gene data show CDR1 as MNHEY and CDR2 as SVGEGT. The ends were cut back, 5 bases at V and 4 bases at J, with 12 bases in the middle.

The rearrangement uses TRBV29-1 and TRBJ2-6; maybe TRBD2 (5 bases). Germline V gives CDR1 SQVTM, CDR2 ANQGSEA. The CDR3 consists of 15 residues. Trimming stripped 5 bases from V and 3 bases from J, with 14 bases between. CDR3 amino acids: CSVTGGENGANVLTF. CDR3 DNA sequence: TGCAGCGTTACTGGAGGCGAGAATGGGGCCAACGTCCTGACTTTC.

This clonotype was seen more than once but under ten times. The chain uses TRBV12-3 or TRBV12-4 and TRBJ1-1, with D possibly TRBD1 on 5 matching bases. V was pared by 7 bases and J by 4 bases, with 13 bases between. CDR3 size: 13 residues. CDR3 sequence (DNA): TGTGCCAGCACTGGGGACGGAGTCACTGAAGCTTTCTTT. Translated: CASTGDGVTEAFF.

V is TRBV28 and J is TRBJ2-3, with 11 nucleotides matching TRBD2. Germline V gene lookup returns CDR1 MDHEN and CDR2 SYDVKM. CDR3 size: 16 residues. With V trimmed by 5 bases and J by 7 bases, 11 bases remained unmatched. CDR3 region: CASSEQLAGEGYTQYF. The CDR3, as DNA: TGTGCCAGCAGTGAACAACTAGCGGGAGAGGGGTATACGCAGTATTTT.

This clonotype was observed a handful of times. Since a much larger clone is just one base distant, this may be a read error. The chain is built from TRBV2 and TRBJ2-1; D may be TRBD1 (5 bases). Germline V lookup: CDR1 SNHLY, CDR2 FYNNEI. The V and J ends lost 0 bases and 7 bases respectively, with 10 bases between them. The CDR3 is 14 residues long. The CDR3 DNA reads TGTGCCAGCAGTGAAGCGCGCCCAGGGAATGAGCAGTTCTTC. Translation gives CASSEARPGNEQFF.

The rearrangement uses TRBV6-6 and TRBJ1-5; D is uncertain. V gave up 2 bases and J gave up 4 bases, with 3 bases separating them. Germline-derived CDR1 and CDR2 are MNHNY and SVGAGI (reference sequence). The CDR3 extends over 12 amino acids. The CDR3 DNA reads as TGTGCCAGCAGTTACGGGAATCAGCCCCAGCATTTT. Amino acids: CASSYGNQPQHF.